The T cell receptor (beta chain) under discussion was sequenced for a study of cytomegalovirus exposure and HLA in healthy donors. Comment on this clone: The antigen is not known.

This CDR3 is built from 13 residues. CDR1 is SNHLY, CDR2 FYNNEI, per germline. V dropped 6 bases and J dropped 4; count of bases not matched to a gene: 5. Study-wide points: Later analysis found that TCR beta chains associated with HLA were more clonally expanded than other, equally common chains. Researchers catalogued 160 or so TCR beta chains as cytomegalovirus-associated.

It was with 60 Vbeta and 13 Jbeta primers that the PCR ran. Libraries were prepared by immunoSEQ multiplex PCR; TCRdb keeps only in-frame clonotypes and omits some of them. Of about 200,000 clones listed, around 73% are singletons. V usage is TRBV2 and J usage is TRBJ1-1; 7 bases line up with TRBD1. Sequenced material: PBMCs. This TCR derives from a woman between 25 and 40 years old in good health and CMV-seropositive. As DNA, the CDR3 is TGTGCCAGCAGAGCACAGGGGAGCACTGAAGCTTTCTTT. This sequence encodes CASRAQGSTEAFF.